A single sample is the source of the 30 T cell receptor beta chains below, sequenced in a study of blood T cell repertoires in COVID-19. The assay was immunoSEQ multiplex PCR, and TCRdb's table has in-frame clones only and misses some. The table shows roughly 70,000 clones, with about four fifths occurring only once. The sequenced sample consisted of peripheral blood. These receptors all come from a man aged 55 to 70 with COVID-19, enrolled during active disease.

The chain uses TRBV6-5 and TRBJ2-7, with 7 nucleotides matching TRBD2. Trimming took 7 bases from V and 2 from J; bases not matched to a gene: 8. The CDR3 spans 14 residues. CDR1 and CDR2 from the germline V gene are MNHEY and SVGAGI. CDR3 nucleotides: TGTGCCAGCACCGGGGGAGGGAGGGCCTACGAGCAGTACTTC. This gives the protein CASTGGGRAYEQYF.

This clone was detected once. V gene TRBV6-1 combines with J gene TRBJ1-1, with D perhaps TRBD1 (5 bases). This CDR3 spans 14 amino acids. The V gene's germline CDR1 is MNHNS and CDR2 SASEGT. The V end was cut by 2 bases, the J end by 11 bases, with 18 bases between. Here the CDR3 reads CASSERQGPITAFF. The CDR3 DNA reads TGTGCCAGCAGTGAACGGCAGGGCCCTATCACGGCTTTCTTT.

This chain links TRBV3-1 (or the pseudogene TRBV3-2) with TRBJ2-5; D perhaps matches TRBD1 (5 bases). V lost 2 bases to trimming and J lost 4 bases, with 8 bases between them. Germline CDR1 is LGHDT and CDR2 is YNNKEL (reference sequence). The CDR3 loop spans 13 amino acids. CDR3 in DNA: TGTGCCAGCAGCCAAAGGGGTACAGAGACCCAGTACTTC. Translating gives CASSQRGTETQYF.

This clone has a handful of counts. The rearrangement links TRBV7-9 to TRBJ2-3; 10 bases are a match to TRBD2. V shed 4 bases and J 5 bases; nucleotides not matched to a gene: 9. The CDR3 consists of 16 residues. Germline V gene data show CDR1 as SEHNR and CDR2 as FQNEAQ (reference sequence). The CDR3 loop reads CASSSRAGGPVDTQYF. The CDR3, as DNA: TGTGCCAGCAGCTCCAGAGCGGGAGGGCCGGTAGATACGCAGTATTTT.

The rearrangement links TRBV10-1 to TRBJ1-2, with D possibly TRBD1 on 6 matching bases. Trimming stripped 2 bases from V and 8 bases from J, with 12 bases between. Looked up from germline, CDR1 is WNHNN and CDR2 is SYGVQD (reference sequence). The CDR3 length is 13 residues. The CDR3 nucleotides read TGCGCCAGCAGTGAGAGGGCCAGGGGCGGCTACACCTTC. It specifies CASSERARGGYTF.

This rearrangement joins TRBV6-6 to TRBJ2-3; 8 bases agree with TRBD2. The germline V gene has CDR1 MNHNY and CDR2 SVGAGI (reference sequence). The CDR3 length is 11 residues. The ends lost 5 bases at V and 12 bases at J; junction bases unmatched: 4. CDR3: CASSPLAAQYF. CDR3 nucleotide sequence: TGTGCCAGCAGTCCACTAGCGGCTCAGTATTTT.

The chain carries TRBV30 and TRBJ2-2, with 8 bases aligning to TRBD1. Per the germline V gene, CDR1 is GTSNPN and CDR2 is SVGIG (reference sequence). With 3 bases clipped from V and 1 base from J, the junction kept 10 bases outside the gene matches. The CDR3 runs to 17 residues. DNA for the CDR3: TGTGCCTGGAGAAAAGTGGGCAGGGGGCGGAACACCGGGGAGCTGTTTTTT. The encoded protein is CAWRKVGRGRNTGELFF.

V and J are TRBV29-1 and TRBJ1-1; tentatively, D is TRBD1 (6 bases). The V gene lost 6 bases and the J gene lost 1 base, with 9 bases spanning the gap. The CDR3 is made up of 12 amino acids. CDR1 SQVTM and CDR2 ANQGSEA come from the germline V gene. CDR3 bases: TGCAGCGTCGGCAGGGGGAACACTGAAGCTTTCTTT. This translates into CSVGRGNTEAFF. Drawing the rest from reference TRBV29-1 and TRBJ1-1, the complete variable domain is SAVISQKPSRDICQRGTSLTIQCQVDSQVTMMFWYRQQPGQSLTLIATANQGSEATYESGFVIDKFPISRPNLTFSTLTVSNMSPEDSSIYLCSVGRGNTEAFFGQGTRLTVV.

The chain has TRBV3-1 (or the pseudogene TRBV3-2) and TRBJ1-5; TRBD1 is a possible D gene (5 bases). The germline gives CDR1 LGHDT, CDR2 YNNKEL (reference sequence). The CDR3 runs to 15 residues. Trimming removed 0 bases from V and 0 bases from J, with 6 bases in between. CDR3 in DNA: TGTGCCAGCAGCCAAGACCAGGGTAGCAATCAGCCCCAGCATTTT. Its translation is CASSQDQGSNQPQHF.

This clone is a singleton in its sample. J is TRBJ2-3 and V is TRBV5-4, with D possibly TRBD2 on 5 matching bases. This CDR3 has 15 amino acids. The germline V gene encodes CDR1 SGHNT and CDR2 YYREEE (reference sequence). Trimming cost V 0 bases and J 4 bases, with 12 bases left between them. The CDR3 loop reads CASSLGGSAADTQYF. CDR3 bases: TGTGCCAGCAGCTTGGGTGGGAGCGCTGCAGATACGCAGTATTTT. The full variable domain, with the rest looked up from reference TRBV5-4 and TRBJ2-3, is ETGVTQSPTHLIKTRGQQVTLRCSSQSGHNTVSWYQQALGQGPQFIFQYYREEENGRGNFPPRFSGLQFPNYSSELNVNALELDDSALYLCASSLGGSAADTQYFGPGTRLTVL.

The gene calls are TRBV12-5 and TRBJ2-1; 10 bases map to TRBD1. Germline values: CDR1 LGHNT, CDR2 FRNRAP. The ends lost 4 bases at V and 6 bases at J; junction bases unmatched: 15. The CDR3 loop spans 18 amino acids. In DNA form, the CDR3 reads TGTGCTAGTGGTTCCTACGGGGTTTTGGGACAGGGGCCCAATGAGCAGTTCTTC. It specifies CASGSYGVLGQGPNEQFF.

V usage is TRBV6-5 and J usage is TRBJ2-3, with D perhaps matching TRBD2 (5 bases). Trimming took 0 bases from V and 5 from J, leaving 15 bases between them. CDR1 is MNHEY and CDR2 is SVGAGI in the germline V gene. The CDR3 spans 16 residues. Written as DNA, the CDR3 is TGTGCCAGCAGTTACTCGTCCCCAAGCCGGGGAGATACGCAGTATTTT. It specifies CASSYSSPSRGDTQYF.

The CDR3 here is CASSAGLSGNTIYF. The CDR3 DNA follows: TGTGCCAGCAGCGCGGGCCTCTCTGGAAACACCATATATTTT. This chain connects TRBV7-3 to TRBJ1-3; D remains unclear. Germline CDR1 and CDR2: SGHTA and FQGTGA. Trimming removed 5 bases from V and 0 bases from J, with 8 bases in between. This CDR3 region has 14 residues.

CDR3 in amino acids: CASSNESGRGFQAETQYF. The CDR3 DNA reads as TGTGCCAGCAGCAACGAAAGCGGAAGAGGGTTTCAGGCGGAGACCCAGTACTTC. V and J are TRBV21-1 and TRBJ2-5; the table names TRBD2, a call not compared with the DNA. TRBV21-1 is marked as a pseudogene. This CDR3 contains 18 residues.

The rearrangement uses TRBV18 and TRBJ2-2, with TRBD2 matching 10 bases. From germline, CDR1 is KGHSH and CDR2 LQKENI. CDR3 size: 16 residues. The trim removed 2 bases at V and 4 bases at J, leaving 4 bases unmatched. CDR3 residues: CASSPRLAGGTGELFF. In nucleotides, the CDR3 is TGTGCCAGCTCACCAAGACTAGCGGGCGGCACCGGGGAGCTGTTTTTT.

The gene calls are TRBV7-6 and TRBJ1-1; D perhaps matches TRBD1 (6 bases). The CDR3 has 13 amino acids. Per germline, CDR1 SGHVS and CDR2 FNYEAQ. V lost 8 bases and J 3 bases, leaving 13 bases between the germline ends. The CDR3 loop reads CASSRQEDTEAFF. For the CDR3, the DNA is TGTGCCAGCTCCCGACAGGAGGACACTGAAGCTTTCTTT.

This chain links TRBV11-2 with TRBJ2-1; 8 bases fit TRBD1. Germline lookup yields CDR1 SGHAT and CDR2 FQNNGV. V shed 5 bases and J 5 bases; nucleotides not matched to a gene: 5. This CDR3 is built from 14 residues. In nucleotides, the CDR3 is TGTGCCAGCAGCCAGGGGGCGGGGCACAATGAGCAGTTCTTC. Its protein is CASSQGAGHNEQFF.

V usage is TRBV7-9 and J usage is TRBJ2-3; tentative D call: TRBD2 (5 bases). Trimming removed 2 bases at V and 4 bases at J, with 7 bases between. This CDR3 region has 13 residues. Germline V gene sequence: CDR1 SEHNR, CDR2 FQNEAQ (reference sequence). CDR3 sequence reads: CASSLRGSDTQYF. CDR3 DNA sequence: TGTGCCAGCAGCTTACGAGGGTCAGATACGCAGTATTTT.

This clone has just one count. No DNA is shown, since the ends of the CDR3 on it are uncertain; the CDR3 is the one TCRdb lists. V usage is TRBV19 and J usage is TRBJ2-7; no check of the table's D call, TRBD1, against the DNA was made. The CDR3 is 14 residues long, counting both termini. CDR1 and CDR2 from the germline V gene are LNHDA and SQIVND (reference sequence). The CDR3 here is CARRQYRCTYEQYF.

This chain connects TRBV10-3 to TRBJ2-7, with 8 positions matching TRBD1. V trimming: 7 bases; J trimming: 5 bases; junction bases outside the gene matches: 4. This CDR3 comprises 12 residues. CDR1 ENHRY and CDR2 SYGVKD come from the germline V gene. CDR3 DNA: TGTGCCATCACTGGACAGGGACACGAGCAGTACTTC. It codes for CAITGQGHEQYF.

This clone has a handful of counts. The chain joins TRBV18 to TRBJ2-1; 7 bases fit TRBD1. Germline lookup yields CDR1 KGHSH and CDR2 LQKENI. Losses at the gene ends were 4 bases for V and 15 bases for J; bases not matched to a gene: 6. The CDR3 spans 11 residues. The CDR3 sequence is CASSRDRVAFF. In nucleotides, the CDR3 is TGTGCCAGCTCACGCGACAGGGTGGCGTTCTTC. The full variable domain, its missing parts supplied by reference TRBV18 and TRBJ2-1, is NAGVMQNPRHLVRRRGQEARLRCSPMKGHSHVYWYRQLPEEGLKFMVYLQKENIIDESGMPKERFSAEFPKEGPSILRIQQVVRGDSAAYFCASSRDRVAFFGPGTRLTVL.

This clone was observed a handful of times. The rearrangement joins TRBV9 to TRBJ2-2; D is possibly TRBD1 (6 bases). Trimming shortened V by 3 bases and J by 4 bases, and 10 bases separated the two germline ends. The CDR3 has 14 amino acids. Germline values: CDR1 SGDLS, CDR2 YYNGEE. The CDR3 protein is CASSAGQITGELFF. The CDR3 DNA follows: TGTGCCAGCAGCGCAGGACAGATCACCGGGGAGCTGTTTTTT.

J is TRBJ2-1 and V is TRBV13; maybe TRBD1 (6 bases). The CDR3 runs 15 residues. Germline V gives CDR1 PRHDT, CDR2 FYEKMQ (reference sequence). V gave up 5 bases and J gave up 5 bases, with 16 bases separating them. CDR3 DNA: TGTGCCAGCAGCATTCAGGGGCGAAACCACAATGAGCAGTTCTTC. Its translation: CASSIQGRNHNEQFF.

This chain connects TRBV10-3 to TRBJ1-1; 7 bases map to TRBD1. This CDR3 comprises 15 residues. J lost 0 bases, V lost 0 bases, and 1 base had no gene match. Germline loops: CDR1 ENHRY, CDR2 SYGVKD. CDR3 nucleotide sequence: TGTGCCATCAGTGAGTCGACAGGGCTGAACACTGAAGCTTTCTTT. This gives the protein CAISESTGLNTEAFF.

This chain links TRBV7-3 with TRBJ2-1, with D tentatively TRBD2 (6 bases). Germline loops: CDR1 SGHTA, CDR2 FQGTGA. The CDR3 length is 15 residues. V was cut by 4 bases and J by 4 bases, with 14 bases left in between. The chain's CDR3 is CASSSFRGRYNEQFF. The CDR3 region has the DNA TGTGCCAGCAGCTCCTTCCGGGGGAGATACAATGAGCAGTTCTTC. Looking up the rest from reference TRBV7-3 and TRBJ2-1 gives the full variable domain: GAGVSQTPSNKVTEKGKYVELRCDPISGHTALYWYRQSLGQGPEFLIYFQGTGAADDSGLPNDRFFAVRPEGSVSTLKIQRTERGDSAVYLCASSSFRGRYNEQFFGPGTRLTVL.

This rearrangement joins TRBV27 to TRBJ1-1; weak D call: TRBD1 (5 bases). Trimming removed 5 bases from V and 6 bases from J, with 16 bases in between. The CDR3 has 14 amino acids. Germline CDR1 MNHEY, CDR2 SMNVEV (reference sequence). The CDR3 region is CASSGGRGGAEAFF. The CDR3 DNA is TGTGCCAGCAGTGGAGGGCGGGGGGGGGCTGAAGCTTTCTTT.

The rearrangement links TRBV4-1 to TRBJ1-2, with 8 bases matching TRBD1. V shed 10 bases and J 5 bases; nucleotides not matched to a gene: 6. Germline values: CDR1 MGHRA, CDR2 YSYEKL. The CDR3 is made up of 12 amino acids. Here the CDR3 reads CATKTGGYGYTF. The CDR3 coding sequence is TGCGCCACCAAAACAGGGGGGTATGGCTACACCTTC.

The chain recombines TRBV15 with TRBJ2-5, with D possibly TRBD1 on 6 matching bases. The germline CDR1 and CDR2 sequences are LNHNV and YYDKDF (reference sequence). The CDR3 has 14 residues. V was clipped by 1 base and J by 0 bases, with 6 bases between them. CDR3 sequence (DNA): TGTGCCACCAGCAGAGGGGACAACCAAGAGACCCAGTACTTC. Amino acid sequence: CATSRGDNQETQYF.

The chain recombines TRBV29-1 with TRBJ2-7; a weak D match, TRBD2 (5 bases). Deletions cut 4 bases from V and 5 bases from J, with 12 bases between. CDR3 size: 12 residues. Per the germline V gene, CDR1 is SQVTM and CDR2 is ANQGSEA. CDR3 in amino acids: CSVGHLGDEQYF. CDR3 DNA sequence: TGCAGCGTTGGACACCTCGGGGACGAGCAGTACTTC.

The chain uses TRBV5-1 and TRBJ2-3; TRBD2 aligns across 11 bases. J lost 2 bases, V lost 2 bases, and 4 bases had no gene match. CDR3 length: 16 amino acids. Germline CDR1 and CDR2: SGHRS and YFSETQ. CDR3 sequence: CASSLLSGGATDTQYF. The CDR3 DNA reads TGCGCCAGCAGCTTACTTAGCGGGGGGGCCACAGATACGCAGTATTTT.